Listed here are 18 T cell receptor beta chains from one sample, sequenced in a study of Tregs in tolerant kidney transplant recipients. The assay was immunoSEQ multiplex PCR, and TCRdb's table has in-frame clones only and misses some. The sample yields just under 65,000 clones, more than 95% seen once. Source: Tregs from blood, taken before the transplant. The source of these receptors is a human donor who received a combined kidney and bone marrow transplant.

This rearrangement joins TRBV27 to TRBJ2-1; 8 bases are a match to TRBD2. The CDR3 is 20 residues long. V lost 2 bases to trimming and J lost 0 bases; unmatched junction nucleotides: 15. Looked up from germline, CDR1 is MNHEY and CDR2 is SMNVEV (reference sequence). The CDR3 nucleotides read TGTGCCAGCAGTTTACGCCGACTAGCGCGATACCTTAGCTCCTACAATGAGCAGTTCTTC. It yields the protein CASSLRRLARYLSSYNEQFF.

This clone was picked up one time. The rearrangement joins TRBV7-2 to TRBJ2-1; D is perhaps TRBD1 (5 bases). CDR1 SGHTA and CDR2 FQGNSA come from the germline V gene. The V gene lost 4 bases and the J gene lost 6 bases, with 16 bases spanning the gap. The CDR3 covers 15 residues. The CDR3 bases are TGTGCCAGCAGCTCCAGGTGGGGCTCGGGCAATGAGCAGTTCTTC. Translation: CASSSRWGSGNEQFF.

The chain has TRBV5-1 and TRBJ1-2, with 8 bases matching TRBD1. The germline V gene encodes CDR1 SGHRS and CDR2 YFSETQ. This CDR3 contains 15 residues. J was trimmed by 6 bases and V by 0 bases; bases with no gene match: 7. The CDR3 here is CASSLEVRTGNGYTF. Here the CDR3 DNA reads TGCGCCAGCAGCTTGGAGGTGAGGACAGGGAATGGCTACACCTTC.

The V call is TRBV9, the J call TRBJ2-1, with 10 nucleotides matching TRBD2. Trimming took 0 bases from V and 7 from J; bases not matched to a gene: 4. CDR3 length: 15 residues. Germline V lookup: CDR1 SGDLS, CDR2 YYNGEE. The CDR3 reads CASSVASGGLNEQFF. The CDR3, as DNA: TGTGCCAGCAGCGTAGCTAGCGGGGGACTAAATGAGCAGTTCTTC. Full variable domain (missing parts from reference TRBV9 and TRBJ2-1): DSGVTQTPKHLITATGQRVTLRCSPRSGDLSVYWYQQSLDQGLQFLIQYYNGEERAKGNILERFSAQQFPDLHSELNLSSLELGDSALYFCASSVASGGLNEQFFGPGTRLTVL.

A note on this clone: The junction departs from germline at one end; a sequencing error may be responsible. CDR3 sequence reads: CASSPKQGPYDEQFF. In DNA form, the CDR3 reads TGCGCCAGCAGCCCGAAACAGGGACCCTACGATGAGCAGTTCTTC. V and J are TRBV5-1 and TRBJ2-1, with D possibly matching TRBD1 (6 bases). The CDR3 totals 15 residues. CDR1 and CDR2 from the germline V gene are SGHRS and YFSETQ.

V is TRBV7-2 and J is TRBJ1-1; D is ambiguous. CDR3 length equals 14 residues. Trimming took 3 bases from V and 2 from J, leaving 10 bases between them. The germline CDR1 and CDR2 sequences are SGHTA and FQGNSA. The CDR3: CASSFTAYNTEAFF. The DNA for the CDR3 is TGTGCCAGCAGCTTCACAGCCTATAACACTGAAGCTTTCTTT. The full variable domain, its missing parts supplied by reference TRBV7-2 and TRBJ1-1, is GAGVSQSPSNKVTEKGKDVELRCDPISGHTALYWYRQSLGQGLEFLIYFQGNSAPDKSGLPSDRFSAERTGGSVSTLTIQRTQQEDSAVYLCASSFTAYNTEAFFGQGTRLTVV.

V is TRBV9 and J is TRBJ2-7; 7 nucleotides line up with TRBD2. Germline CDR1 SGDLS, CDR2 YYNGEE. Trimming at V came to 4 bases and at J to 5 bases, leaving 12 bases not matched to a gene. This CDR3 has 15 residues. Written as DNA, the CDR3 is TGTGCCAGCAGCACGAGCGGGGCTCGGGGAAACGAGCAGTACTTC. As protein: CASSTSGARGNEQYF.

This chain connects TRBV7-8 to TRBJ2-5, with D possibly TRBD1 on 6 matching bases. Trimming cost V 1 base and J 1 base, with 10 bases left between them. CDR1 and CDR2 from the germline V gene are SGHVS and FQNEAQ. This CDR3 has 15 residues. The CDR3 DNA reads as TGTGCCAGCAGCTTAGACCGACAGGCCCAAGAGACCCAGTACTTC. Protein product: CASSLDRQAQETQYF.

The gene calls are TRBV10-1 and TRBJ1-3; 7 bases are a match to TRBD1. The V segment lost 2 bases and the J segment 2 bases; nucleotides outside the gene matches: 18. Germline CDR1 and CDR2: WNHNN and SYGVQD (reference sequence). CDR3 size: 20 residues. This CDR3 reads CASSEPKTGSCGGPGNTIYF. The CDR3, as DNA: TGCGCCAGCAGTGAGCCTAAGACAGGGAGCTGTGGTGGTCCTGGAAACACCATATATTTT.

V and J are TRBV28 and TRBJ1-5, with D perhaps TRBD1 (6 bases). Germline assignment: CDR1 MDHEN and CDR2 SYDVKM. V shed 6 bases and J shed 0 bases, with 21 bases lying between them. The CDR3 consists of 18 residues. CDR3 nucleotide sequence: TGTGCCAGCAGGACGAGTAGGACAGTGCATTATAGCAATCAGCCCCAGCATTTT. It codes for CASRTSRTVHYSNQPQHF.

The chain employs TRBV7-3 and TRBJ2-1; maybe TRBD1 (6 bases). V lost 5 bases, J lost 2 bases, and 16 bases lay in between. The CDR3 has 16 amino acids. CDR1 and CDR2 from the germline V gene are SGHTA and FQGTGA. Written as DNA, the CDR3 is TGTGCCAGCAGCCCCACCTCGGGACAACCCTACAATGAGCAGTTCTTC. Translation gives CASSPTSGQPYNEQFF. Combining the CDR3 with reference TRBV7-3 and TRBJ2-1 gives the whole variable domain GAGVSQTPSNKVTEKGKYVELRCDPISGHTALYWYRQSLGQGPEFLIYFQGTGAADDSGLPNDRFFAVRPEGSVSTLKIQRTERGDSAVYLCASSPTSGQPYNEQFFGPGTRLTVL.

The chain is built from TRBV2 and TRBJ2-7; tentative D call: TRBD1 (5 bases). The CDR3 is 14 residues long. Germline V lookup: CDR1 SNHLY, CDR2 FYNNEI. The V end was cut by 6 bases, the J end by 1 base, with 13 bases between. This CDR3 is CASRTTVLSYEQYF. CDR3 bases: TGTGCCAGCAGGACGACAGTCCTTTCCTACGAGCAGTACTTC.

V and J are TRBV5-1 and TRBJ2-3, with D tentatively TRBD2 (5 bases). The length of the CDR3 is 13 residues. Trimming shortened V by 4 bases and J by 6 bases, and 12 bases separated the two germline ends. The germline CDR1 and CDR2 sequences are SGHRS and YFSETQ. Here the CDR3 DNA reads TGCGCCAGCAGCGGGAGAATAGCGGATACGCAGTATTTT. It specifies CASSGRIADTQYF.

This chain links TRBV18 with TRBJ2-3, with 13 positions matching TRBD2. The V gene end was trimmed by 4 bases and the J gene end by 4 bases; junction bases not matched to a gene: 2. Germline CDR1 is KGHSH and CDR2 is LQKENI. CDR3 length equals 15 residues. CDR3 sequence (DNA): TGTGCCAGCTCACTTGGACTAGCGGGGGCAGATACGCAGTATTTT. It encodes CASSLGLAGADTQYF.

The V call is TRBV5-1, the J call TRBJ2-1; 7 bases match TRBD2. This CDR3 spans 16 amino acids. J lost 7 bases, V lost 3 bases, and 13 bases had no gene match. Germline V CDR1 and CDR2: SGHRS, YFSETQ. DNA for the CDR3: TGCGCCAGCAGCTCTTTAGCGGGCTCTTCTAGGAATGAGCAGTTCTTC. Its protein product is CASSSLAGSSRNEQFF.

The rearrangement uses TRBV11-3 and TRBJ2-7, with D unresolved. With 5 bases removed from V and 0 bases from J, the gap between germline ends came to 11 bases. Germline V lookup: CDR1 SGHNT, CDR2 YENEEA. CDR3 size: 14 residues. CDR3 loop: CASSRPPGSYEQYF. The CDR3 DNA follows: TGTGCCAGCAGCCGGCCCCCGGGCTCCTACGAGCAGTACTTC.

This clone is a singleton in its sample. The genes are TRBV7-2 and TRBJ1-2; 11 bases line up with TRBD1. J lost 3 bases, V lost 4 bases, and 1 base had no gene match. CDR1 is SGHTA and CDR2 is FQGNSA in the germline V gene. This CDR3 comprises 14 residues. CDR3 protein: CASSWGQGDYGYTF. The DNA for the CDR3 is TGTGCCAGCAGCTGGGGACAGGGGGACTATGGCTACACCTTC.

The V gene is TRBV30, the J gene TRBJ1-5; D uncertain. Trimming took off 0 bases at V and 4 bases at J, with 7 bases between the two ends. Germline values: CDR1 GTSNPN, CDR2 SVGIG (reference sequence). This CDR3 has 13 amino acids. The CDR3 bases are TGTGCCTGGAGTGTTGAGGCAAATCAGCCCCAGCATTTT. Protein product: CAWSVEANQPQHF.